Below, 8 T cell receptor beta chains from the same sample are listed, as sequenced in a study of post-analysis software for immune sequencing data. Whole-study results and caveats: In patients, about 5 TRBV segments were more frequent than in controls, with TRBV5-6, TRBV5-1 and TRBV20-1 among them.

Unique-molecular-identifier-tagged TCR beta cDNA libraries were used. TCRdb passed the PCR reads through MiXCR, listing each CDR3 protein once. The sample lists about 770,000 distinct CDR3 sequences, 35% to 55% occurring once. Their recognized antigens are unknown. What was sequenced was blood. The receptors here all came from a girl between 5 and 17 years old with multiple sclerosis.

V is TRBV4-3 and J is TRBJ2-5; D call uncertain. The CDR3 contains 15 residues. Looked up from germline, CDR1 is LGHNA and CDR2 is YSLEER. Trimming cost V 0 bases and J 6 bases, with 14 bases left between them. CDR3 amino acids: CASSQDLRSVQTQYF. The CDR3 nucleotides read TGCGCCAGCAGCCAAGATCTCCGCTCTGTACAGACCCAGTACTTC.

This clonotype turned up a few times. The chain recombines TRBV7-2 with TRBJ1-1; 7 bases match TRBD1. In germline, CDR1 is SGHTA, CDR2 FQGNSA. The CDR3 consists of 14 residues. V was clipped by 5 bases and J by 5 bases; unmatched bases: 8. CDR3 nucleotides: TGTGCCAGCAGCCTCGACAGGGTCGGGACTGAAGCTTTCTTT. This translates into CASSLDRVGTEAFF. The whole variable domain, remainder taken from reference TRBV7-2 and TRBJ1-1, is GAGVSQSPSNKVTEKGKDVELRCDPISGHTALYWYRQSLGQGLEFLIYFQGNSAPDKSGLPSDRFSAERTGGSVSTLTIQRTQQEDSAVYLCASSLDRVGTEAFFGQGTRLTVV.

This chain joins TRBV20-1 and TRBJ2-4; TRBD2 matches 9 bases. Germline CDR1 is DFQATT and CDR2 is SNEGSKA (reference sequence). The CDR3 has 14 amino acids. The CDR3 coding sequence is TGCAGGGCTCGTCATGTAGCGGGAGCAGCCATTCAGTACTTC. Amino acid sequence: CRARHVAGAAIQYF.

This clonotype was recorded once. The CDR3 sequence: CAWSKTGFYGYTF. In DNA form, the CDR3 reads TGTGCCTGGAGTAAAACGGGGTTTTATGGCTACACCTTC. The rearrangement links TRBV30 to TRBJ1-2; D is uncertain. The germline V gene encodes CDR1 GTSNPN and CDR2 SVGIG (reference sequence). V was shortened by 2 bases and J by 5 bases, with 12 bases between the two germline ends. The CDR3 is 13 amino acids. The variable domain in full, completed from reference TRBV30 and TRBJ1-2, reads SQTIHQWPATLVQPVGSPLSLECTVEGTSNPNLYWYRQAAGRGLQLLFYSVGIGQISSEVPQNLSASRPQDRQFILSSKKLLLSDSGFYLCAWSKTGFYGYTFGSGTRLTVV.

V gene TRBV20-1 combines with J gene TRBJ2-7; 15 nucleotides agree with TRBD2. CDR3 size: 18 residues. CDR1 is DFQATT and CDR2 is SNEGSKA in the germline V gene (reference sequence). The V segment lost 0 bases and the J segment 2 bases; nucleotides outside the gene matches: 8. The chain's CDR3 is CSARDSGLAGGPTYEQYF. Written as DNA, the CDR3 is TGCAGTGCTAGAGATTCGGGACTAGCGGGAGGCCCAACCTACGAGCAGTACTTC.

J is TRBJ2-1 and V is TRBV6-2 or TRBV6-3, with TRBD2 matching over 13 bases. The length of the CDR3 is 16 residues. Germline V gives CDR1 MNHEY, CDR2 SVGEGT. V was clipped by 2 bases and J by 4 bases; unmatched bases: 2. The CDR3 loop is CASSYPGLAGYNEQFF. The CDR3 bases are TGTGCCAGCAGTTACCCGGGACTAGCGGGATACAATGAGCAGTTCTTC.

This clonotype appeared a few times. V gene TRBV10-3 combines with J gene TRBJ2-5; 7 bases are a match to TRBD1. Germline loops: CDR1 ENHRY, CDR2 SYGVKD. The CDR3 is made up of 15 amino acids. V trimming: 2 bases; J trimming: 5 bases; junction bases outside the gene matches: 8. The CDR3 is CAISEDEQGSETQYF. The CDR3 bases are TGTGCCATCAGTGAGGACGAACAGGGGTCCGAGACCCAGTACTTC.

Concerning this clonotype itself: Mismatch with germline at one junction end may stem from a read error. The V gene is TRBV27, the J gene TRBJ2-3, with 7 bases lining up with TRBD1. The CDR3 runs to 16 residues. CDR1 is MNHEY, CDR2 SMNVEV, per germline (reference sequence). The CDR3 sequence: CASSLSGGAVDDTRYF. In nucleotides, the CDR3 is TGTGCCAGCAGTTTGTCAGGGGGAGCCGTTGATGATACGCGGTATTTT.